These 13 T cell receptor beta chains were all obtained from the same sample, sequenced in a study of memory CD4+ T cells and cytomegalovirus serostatus. Single viable CD3+CD4+CD8-CD45RO+ cells were sorted as the memory CD4+ T cells. The repertoire was sequenced with immunoSEQ multiplex PCR; TCRdb's copy has only in-frame clones and lacks some. The sample lists about 100,000 clones, 80% seen once, with approximately 4% in the top ten. The specimen was memory CD4+ T cells from blood. The receptor source for this set is an adult in good health and CMV-seropositive.

Turning to this clone: The junction and the germline gene differ at one end; a read error may be behind it. The chain has TRBV7-7 and TRBJ2-5; 8 nucleotides agree with TRBD1. This CDR3 spans 16 amino acids. CDR1 and CDR2 from the germline V gene are SSHAT and FNYEAQ (reference sequence). The CDR3 spells CASSPEGQGWGETQYF. The CDR3 nucleotides are TGTGCTAGCAGCCCGGAAGGACAGGGCTGGGGAGAGACCCAGTACTTC.

The chain recombines TRBV4-1 with TRBJ2-2; tentatively, D is TRBD2 (6 bases). Germline V gene sequence: CDR1 MGHRA, CDR2 YSYEKL. Trimming pared 2 bases from V and 4 bases from J, leaving 14 bases between. This CDR3 comprises 16 residues. The CDR3 reads CASSQTGTGVTGELFF. Here the CDR3 DNA reads TGCGCCAGCAGCCAAACGGGGACTGGAGTCACCGGGGAGCTGTTTTTT.

The chain links TRBV28 to TRBJ2-2; 8 bases line up with TRBD2. Losses at the gene ends were 5 bases for V and 1 base for J; bases not matched to a gene: 3. Germline V lookup: CDR1 MDHEN, CDR2 SYDVKM. The CDR3 length is 15 residues. CDR3 sequence reads: CASSPRGGNTGELFF. The CDR3 DNA follows: TGTGCCAGCAGTCCTCGGGGGGGGAACACCGGGGAGCTGTTTTTT.

The chain uses TRBV19 and TRBJ1-2, with TRBD1 identical over 10 bases. From germline, CDR1 is LNHDA and CDR2 SQIVND (reference sequence). Losses at the gene ends were 3 bases for V and 0 bases for J; bases not matched to a gene: 4. The CDR3 runs 16 residues. CDR3 nucleotides: TGTGCCAGTAGTATCGCCGGGACAGGGGCTAACTATGGCTACACCTTC. Translating gives CASSIAGTGANYGYTF.

The V call is TRBV7-9, the J call TRBJ2-5; TRBD1 aligns across 9 bases. Germline V gene data show CDR1 as SEHNR and CDR2 as FQNEAQ (reference sequence). After removal of 6 bases from V and 0 bases from J, the junction contained 11 bases not matched to a gene. The CDR3 consists of 17 residues. CDR3 nucleotides: TGTGCCAGCAGTTACCGCGGGACAGGGACCAACCAAGAGACCCAGTACTTC. Residues: CASSYRGTGTNQETQYF.

Worth noting for this clone: Other DNA sequences within the sample encode an identical CDR3. V is TRBV5-6 and J is TRBJ2-1, with D unclear. V was trimmed by 0 bases and J by 1 base, leaving 8 bases between them. CDR3 length equals 15 residues. CDR1 SGHDT and CDR2 YYEEEE come from the germline V gene. The CDR3 region has the DNA TGTGCCAGCAGCTTGGGGGGAATTTCCTACAATGAGCAGTTCTTC. It codes for CASSLGGISYNEQFF.

The DNA of the CDR3 is TGTGCCAGCAGCTCGCCCGCGGGAGGCGGAACCTCTGGGGCCAACGTCCTGACTTTC. It translates to CASSSPAGGGTSGANVLTF. The chain uses TRBV5-4 and TRBJ2-6; 8 nucleotides line up with TRBD2. This CDR3 has 19 residues. Germline CDR1 and CDR2: SGHNT and YYREEE (reference sequence). V dropped 3 bases and J dropped 0; count of bases not matched to a gene: 11.

J is TRBJ2-1 and V is TRBV10-3; TRBD1 agrees at 8 bases. V lost 4 bases and J lost 9; bases outside the gene matches: 8. The CDR3 contains 14 residues. The germline V gene encodes CDR1 ENHRY and CDR2 SYGVKD. CDR3 sequence reads: CAISGTGGTGEQFF. CDR3 DNA sequence: TGTGCCATCAGTGGAACAGGGGGGACGGGTGAGCAGTTCTTC.

The V and J genes are TRBV10-3 and TRBJ2-1, with D tentatively TRBD2 (6 bases). The germline CDR1 and CDR2 sequences are ENHRY and SYGVKD. V lost 7 bases, J lost 2 bases, and 12 bases lay in between. This CDR3 is 14 amino acids long. CDR3 residues: CAITQDYTYNEQFF. The CDR3 DNA reads TGTGCCATCACCCAGGACTATACCTACAATGAGCAGTTCTTC.

The chain couples TRBV19 to TRBJ2-2; D may be TRBD1 (7 bases). The V and J ends lost 3 bases and 4 bases respectively, with 15 bases between them. Germline CDR1 is LNHDA and CDR2 is SQIVND (reference sequence). This CDR3 has 16 residues. In DNA form, the CDR3 reads TGTGCCAGTAGTATGACTCCCAGGGGGGCCACCGGGGAGCTGTTTTTT. The encoded protein is CASSMTPRGATGELFF. Looking up the rest from reference TRBV19 and TRBJ2-2 gives the full variable domain: DGGITQSPKYLFRKEGQNVTLSCEQNLNHDAMYWYRQDPGQGLRLIYYSQIVNDFQKGDIAEGYSVSREKKESFPLTVTSAQKNPTAFYLCASSMTPRGATGELFFGEGSRLTVL.

The chain links TRBV14 to TRBJ1-4; possibly TRBD1 for D (5 bases). CDR3 length equals 13 residues. Trimming pared 2 bases from V and 8 bases from J, leaving 9 bases between. CDR1 and CDR2 from the germline V gene are SGHDN and FVKESK. CDR3 sequence: CASSQRGGEKLFF. In DNA form, the CDR3 reads TGTGCCAGCAGCCAAAGGGGTGGGGAAAAACTGTTTTTT.

V usage is TRBV29-1 and J usage is TRBJ1-2; no definite D call. V was cut by 5 bases and J by 8 bases, with 3 bases left in between. This CDR3 spans 8 amino acids. Looked up from germline, CDR1 is SQVTM and CDR2 is ANQGSEA. CDR3 loop: CSVQGYTF. The CDR3 DNA is TGCAGCGTTCAGGGCTACACCTTC.

The genes are TRBV28 and TRBJ2-3; a weak D match, TRBD2 (6 bases). The CDR3 contains 18 residues. Trimming removed 5 bases at V and 1 base at J, with 22 bases between. The germline CDR1 and CDR2 sequences are MDHEN and SYDVKM. DNA for the CDR3: TGTGCCAGCAGTCCCCCCTTGGACTATGTCCTTGGCACAGATACGCAGTATTTT. It encodes CASSPPLDYVLGTDTQYF.